The entry below gives a single TCR beta chain sequence along with its context. What it binds is unknown. The V and J ends lost 4 bases and 8 bases, in that order; junction bases with no gene match: 18. Germline V gives CDR1 SGHNT, CDR2 YYREEE (reference sequence). This CDR3 is 17 amino acids long. TCRdb keeps only in-frame clones here, not all; method: immunoSEQ multiplex PCR. Seen here are roughly 460,000 clones, around 89% observed once, and the top ten hold 1.7%. The data belong to a study of Ad26.COV2.S vaccination and SARS-CoV-2 variants. Study outcomes and limitations: A substantial breadth of spike-specific CD8+ and CD4+ T cell responses after vaccination has been reported.

The sample's treatment: 15 to 20 received Ad26.COV2.S at low or high dose, single or two shots; 5 received placebo; per-sample allocation not given. Sampling took place 63 days after the first vaccine or placebo injection. The chain uses TRBV5-4 and TRBJ2-4; 7 bases align to TRBD1. The sequencing used peripheral blood, collected in a trial of Ad26.COV2.S vaccine versus placebo. The origin of this receptor is a person between 18 and 65 years old who received the Ad26.COV2.S COVID-19 vaccine or a placebo. The CDR3 region has the DNA TGTGCCAGCAGCACCGACCTAACCAGGGACAGTATGGACATTCAGTACTTC. Its translation is CASSTDLTRDSMDIQYF.